This record looks at one T cell receptor beta chain sequence and its context. Here immunoSEQ multiplex PCR was the method, and the copy in TCRdb shows in-frame clones only, minus some. In the table there are more than 100,000 clones, 75% to 90% of which are singletons. CDR3 length: 15 residues. Trimming stripped 3 bases from V and 1 base from J, with 12 bases between. Germline loops: CDR1 MNHEY, CDR2 SVGAGI. This sample was taken from a study of control samples from healthy donors and cancer patients. The clonotype originates from a man between 60 and 70 years old with lung cancer. The rearrangement joins TRBV6-5 to TRBJ1-1; D is perhaps TRBD1 (5 bases). Sequencing was carried out using PBMCs. CDR3 coding DNA: TGTGCCAGCAGTTATAAAGGGGCCCAGAACACTGAAGCTTTCTTT. This encodes CASSYKGAQNTEAFF.